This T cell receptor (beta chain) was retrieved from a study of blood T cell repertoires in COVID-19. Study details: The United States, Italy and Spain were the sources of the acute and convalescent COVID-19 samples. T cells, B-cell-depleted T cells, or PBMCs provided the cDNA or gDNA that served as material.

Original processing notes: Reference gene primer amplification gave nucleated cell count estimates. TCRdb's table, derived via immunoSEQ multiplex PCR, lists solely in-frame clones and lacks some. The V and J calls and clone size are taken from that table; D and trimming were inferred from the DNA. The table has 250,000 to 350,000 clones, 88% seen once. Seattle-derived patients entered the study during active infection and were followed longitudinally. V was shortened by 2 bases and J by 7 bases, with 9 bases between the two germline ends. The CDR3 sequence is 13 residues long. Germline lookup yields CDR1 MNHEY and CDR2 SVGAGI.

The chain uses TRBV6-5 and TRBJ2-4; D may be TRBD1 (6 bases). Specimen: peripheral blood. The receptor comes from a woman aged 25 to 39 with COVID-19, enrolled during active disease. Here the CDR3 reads CASSYRQGNIQYF. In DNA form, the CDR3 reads TGTGCCAGCAGTTACAGGCAGGGGAACATTCAGTACTTC.